Below, 5 T cell receptor beta chains from the same sample are listed, as sequenced in a study of cytomegalovirus exposure and HLA in healthy donors. The PCR contained 60 Vbeta and 13 Jbeta primers. This table comes from immunoSEQ multiplex PCR, and its TCRdb copy is limited to in-frame clones, with some not included. The table shows 100,000 to 150,000 clones, with roughly three quarters occurring only once. The sample taken for sequencing was PBMCs. Every receptor here comes from a woman aged 55 to 70 in good health and CMV-seronegative.

A single count supports this clone. The chain employs TRBV15 and TRBJ2-7; the D is unclear. This CDR3 contains 14 residues. Germline V gene sequence: CDR1 LNHNV, CDR2 YYDKDF (reference sequence). Trimming removed 0 bases at V and 6 bases at J, with 12 bases between. The CDR3 region is CATSRDPGAREQYF. CDR3 bases: TGTGCCACCAGCAGAGACCCGGGTGCGCGCGAGCAGTACTTC.

The chain recombines TRBV19 with TRBJ1-6; unclear D gene. CDR3 length equals 15 residues. The V gene's germline CDR1 is LNHDA and CDR2 SQIVND (reference sequence). Deletions cut 1 base from V and 6 bases from J, with 10 bases between. This CDR3 is CASSIVERSNSPLHF. The CDR3 coding sequence is TGTGCCAGTAGTATAGTCGAGCGTTCTAATTCACCCCTCCACTTT.

The V call is TRBV10-3, the J call TRBJ2-3, with 13 positions matching TRBD2. This CDR3 contains 13 residues. After removal of 10 bases from V and 5 bases from J, the junction contained 3 bases not matched to a gene. CDR1 is ENHRY and CDR2 is SYGVKD in the germline V gene. CDR3 in amino acids: CATRTSGRDTQYF. CDR3 nucleotide sequence: TGTGCCACCCGGACTAGCGGGAGAGATACGCAGTATTTT.

This clone has more than one count but fewer than ten. V is TRBV7-2 and J is TRBJ2-7; TRBD1 aligns across 7 bases. The ends lost 5 bases at V and 3 bases at J; junction bases unmatched: 7. From germline, CDR1 is SGHTA and CDR2 FQGNSA. The CDR3 contains 14 residues. CDR3 in DNA: TGTGCCAGCAGCCCGACGTGGGACAGCTACGAGCAGTACTTC. It specifies CASSPTWDSYEQYF.

On this clone itself: The junction departs from germline at one end; a sequencing error may be responsible. The same CDR3 also results from other DNA sequences found in this sample. J is TRBJ2-5 and V is TRBV4-1; D is perhaps TRBD1 (5 bases). Germline V gene lookup returns CDR1 MGHRA and CDR2 YSYEKL. The CDR3 extends over 14 amino acids. The CDR3 here is CASSQVRALGTQYF. CDR3 coding DNA: TGCGCCAGCAGTCAAGTCAGGGCGCTTGGGACCCAGTACTTC.